The sequence of this T cell receptor beta chain was determined in a study of memory CD4+ T cells and cytomegalovirus serostatus (dated 2019 in TCRdb). About the study as a whole: The 35 or so healthy Belgian adults in the cohort included 9 who were CMV seropositive and 24 who were CMV seronegative. To replicate a published TCR-based CMV serostatus classifier, the study sequenced CD4+ memory TCRbeta repertoires from a Belgian cohort whose cytomegalovirus serostatus was known. The full study reports these points: For CMV serostatus prediction, a median bootstrapped AUC of about 0.94 was reached with the original framework, and a median bootstrapped AUC of 0.91 was reached with a US-trained random forest. Only CD4+CD45RO+ memory cells were sequenced, in contrast to the original study, which included naive and memory CD4+ and CD8+ populations. A median bootstrapped AUC of roughly 0.94 with a 95% CI of 0.76-1.00 was achieved on the Belgian cohort by the original-framework classifier. The results were interpreted as suggesting that the CMV-associated TCR signature is largely present in the CD4+ memory repertoire. Of about 180 previously reported CMV-associated TCRbeta sequences, 60 to 85 appeared in the CD4+ memory repertoires, each in one to five individuals.

A FACSAria II was used to sort memory CD4+ T cells, defined as single viable CD3+CD4+CD8-CD45RO+ cells. CMV serostatus was determined with a Roche Elecsys assay detecting serum IgG against CMV pp150, pp28, p38 and p52. After thawing, total CD4+ T cells were enriched by positive selection with CD4 magnetic microbeads. Samples originated from another study that specifically interrogated the CD4+ T cell memory repertoire. Following standard operating procedures, peripheral blood mononuclear cells were isolated and cryopreserved, while serum was kept at -80 degrees C. CD3-PerCP (BW264/56), CD4-APC (RPA-T4), CD45RO-PE (UCHT1) and CD8-Pacific Orange (3B5) antibodies were used for staining, and non-viable cells were excluded with Sytox blue. Genomic DNA was extracted from sorted cells with the Quick-DNA Microprep Kit. Amplification of TCRbeta DNA was done with the immunoSEQ hsTCRbeta kit, following the protocol from the manufacturer. An Illumina MiSeq instrument was used to sequence the TCRbeta libraries. As for the authors' bioinformatics: Once out-of-frame sequences had been removed, millions of distinct TCRbeta sequences were left, which works out to an average of approximately 73,000 per individual. Each individual was scored by the count of around 160 previously reported CMV-associated TCRbeta sequences and the total productive distinct TCRbeta count. A beta-binomial model was reimplemented in Python, and scikit-learn random forests with default parameters were trained on US cohort data. On the Belgian cohort, classifier performance was reported as the median AUC, along with percentile confidence intervals, across 10,000 bootstrap iterations. Sourced from immuneACCESS, this table was stored by TCRdb with only in-frame sequences that have V and J called. A share of the clones is absent; for the studies checked, an unresolved V gene accounts for under half, and the remainder has no known explanation. V and J calls plus clone size are reproduced from that table; the DNA served to infer D and trimming. The sample table holds 61,000 or so clones, of which less than 85% were seen once. Approximately 0.5% of the sample goes to the ten largest clones.

Remarks on this clone: The antigen this receptor binds is unknown. Qualities for individual bases were not recorded, and no much larger clone is one base off.

V gives up 7 bases and J gives up 4 bases, and the segment between their germline ends measures 16 bases. The CDR3 sequence holds 13 residues, the cysteine and phenylalanine included. Only the CDR3 portion is preserved as DNA: 39 bases, with reading frame beginning at the first base. The CDR1 and CDR2 encoded by the germline V gene are SQVTM and ANQGSEA. The clonotype originates from an adult in good health and CMV-seronegative. Some clones in this sample may be carry-over from other donors' samples. The sequence joins TRBV29-1 to TRBJ2-5; TRBD1 is a possible D gene, resting on 5 matching bases. The sample consisted of memory CD4+ T cells from blood. The CDR3 protein sequence reads: CSGWDVGPETQYF. Read as DNA, the sequence is TGCAGCGGCTGGGATGTGGGGCCAGAGACCCAGTACTTC.